These 13 T cell receptor beta chains were sequenced from one sample in a study of blood T cell repertoires in COVID-19. Measured with immunoSEQ multiplex PCR; TCRdb has only the in-frame clones, and not every one. The sample lists about 39,000 clones, 70% to 90% occurring once. Sequencing was performed on peripheral blood. Every receptor here comes from a human donor in a cohort sampled during active COVID-19.

This clone appeared a single time. The chain is built from TRBV21-1 and TRBJ2-1; TRBD2 was called by the table and not checked on the DNA. TRBV21-1 is a listed pseudogene. This CDR3 is built from 16 residues. CDR3 bases: TGTGCCAGCACCCCGAGACTAGCGGGGGGGCCCTGGGAGCAGTTCTTC. It specifies CASTPRLAGGPWEQFF.

The chain is built from TRBV19 and TRBJ1-3; no reliable D call. The germline V gene encodes CDR1 LNHDA and CDR2 SQIVND (reference sequence). Deletions cut 6 bases from V and 0 bases from J, with 12 bases between. The CDR3 consists of 15 residues. CDR3 sequence: CASRPGSFSGNTIYF. In DNA form, the CDR3 reads TGTGCCAGTAGACCAGGATCCTTCTCTGGAAACACCATATATTTT.

V usage is TRBV5-1 and J usage is TRBJ1-6, with 9 nucleotides matching TRBD1. Germline V gene sequence: CDR1 SGHRS, CDR2 YFSETQ. Trimming removed 4 bases from V and 6 bases from J; junction bases left unmatched: 11. The CDR3 contains 17 residues. For the CDR3, the DNA is TGCGCCAGCAGCGCAGGCCCTGGGACAGGGACTAATTCACCCCTCCACTTT. Its protein is CASSAGPGTGTNSPLHF.

The V call is TRBV6-5, the J call TRBJ2-7, with 7 nucleotides matching TRBD1. The germline CDR1 and CDR2 sequences are MNHEY and SVGAGI. The CDR3 extends over 14 amino acids. The trim removed 8 bases at V and 4 bases at J, leaving 11 bases unmatched. The DNA for the CDR3 is TGTGCCAGCGAAGACCGGGACAGTGAATACGAGCAGTACTTC. Its translation: CASEDRDSEYEQYF.

The rearrangement uses TRBV13 and TRBJ2-2; tentative D call: TRBD2 (5 bases). CDR1 and CDR2 from the germline V gene are PRHDT and FYEKMQ (reference sequence). V shed 5 bases and J shed 4 bases, with 17 bases lying between them. The CDR3 extends over 16 amino acids. CDR3 nucleotide sequence: TGTGCCAGCAGCCCCATTGGCAGCGAGGGCACCGGGGAGCTGTTTTTT. It specifies CASSPIGSEGTGELFF.

This chain links TRBV5-6 with TRBJ2-7; the D is unclear. Germline-derived CDR1 and CDR2 are SGHDT and YYEEEE. The CDR3 totals 13 residues. Trimming removed 0 bases at V and 0 bases at J, with 4 bases between. The CDR3 region has the DNA TGTGCCAGCAGCTTGGGCAGCTCCTACGAGCAGTACTTC. Translation gives CASSLGSSYEQYF.

This clone is medium-sized by share. V usage is TRBV27 and J usage is TRBJ2-5, with 8 bases that match TRBD1. V shed 11 bases, J shed 1 base, and the junction held 9 bases outside the gene matches. Germline loops: CDR1 MNHEY, CDR2 SMNVEV (reference sequence). CDR3 length: 14 amino acids. This CDR3 reads CASSDRAPQETQYF. The CDR3 DNA is TGTGCCTCCTCGGACAGGGCGCCCCAAGAGACCCAGTACTTC.

In this sample, this clone turned up once. J is TRBJ1-1 and V is TRBV2, with 10 positions matching TRBD1. J gave up 3 bases and V 6 bases, and 7 bases lay outside the gene matches. Germline CDR1 is SNHLY and CDR2 is FYNNEI. The CDR3 loop spans 15 amino acids. This chain's CDR3 is CASRVDRGGYTEAFF. DNA of the CDR3: TGTGCCAGCAGGGTGGACAGGGGGGGATACACTGAAGCTTTCTTT.

The chain couples TRBV5-1 to TRBJ2-1; TRBD2 matches at 14 bases. Germline loops: CDR1 SGHRS, CDR2 YFSETQ. The CDR3 has 18 residues. V dropped 0 bases and J dropped 0; count of bases not matched to a gene: 2. CDR3 sequence: CASSLGLAGGTSYNEQFF. The CDR3 region has the DNA TGCGCCAGCAGCTTGGGACTAGCGGGGGGGACCTCCTACAATGAGCAGTTCTTC.

The V and J genes are TRBV6-5 and TRBJ1-2; maybe TRBD1 (6 bases). Germline V gives CDR1 MNHEY, CDR2 SVGAGI. This CDR3 is built from 14 residues. Trimming pared 5 bases from V and 8 bases from J, leaving 18 bases between. Written as DNA, the CDR3 is TGTGCCAGCAGTCCCTTGGGGCGACAGGAGGGCTACACCTTC. Its translation: CASSPLGRQEGYTF.

This clone appeared a single time. The V and J genes are TRBV11-2 and TRBJ2-5, with D perhaps matching TRBD1 (6 bases). This CDR3 has 14 residues. V shed 2 bases and J shed 5 bases, with 12 bases lying between them. The germline V gene has CDR1 SGHAT and CDR2 FQNNGV. The CDR3 bases are TGTGCCAGCAGCTTATTTGGGGGCAGGGAGACCCAGTACTTC. It yields the protein CASSLFGGRETQYF.

The V and J genes are TRBV2 and TRBJ1-6; 7 bases are shared with TRBD1. The CDR3 is 14 amino acids. Germline CDR1 is SNHLY and CDR2 is FYNNEI. V shed 7 bases and J 7 bases; nucleotides not matched to a gene: 7. This CDR3 is CASTRGTVNSPLHF. The CDR3 DNA follows: TGTGCCAGCACGAGGGGGACAGTAAATTCACCCCTCCACTTT.

The CDR3 nucleotides are TGTGCCAGCTCACCCGGGACTCGAAGCTCCTACGAGCAGTACTTC. This codes for CASSPGTRSSYEQYF. This chain uses TRBV18 with TRBJ2-7; the D gene is possibly TRBD2 (6 bases). Trimming took 3 bases from V and 0 from J, leaving 12 bases between them. The germline V gene encodes CDR1 KGHSH and CDR2 LQKENI. The CDR3 extends over 15 amino acids.